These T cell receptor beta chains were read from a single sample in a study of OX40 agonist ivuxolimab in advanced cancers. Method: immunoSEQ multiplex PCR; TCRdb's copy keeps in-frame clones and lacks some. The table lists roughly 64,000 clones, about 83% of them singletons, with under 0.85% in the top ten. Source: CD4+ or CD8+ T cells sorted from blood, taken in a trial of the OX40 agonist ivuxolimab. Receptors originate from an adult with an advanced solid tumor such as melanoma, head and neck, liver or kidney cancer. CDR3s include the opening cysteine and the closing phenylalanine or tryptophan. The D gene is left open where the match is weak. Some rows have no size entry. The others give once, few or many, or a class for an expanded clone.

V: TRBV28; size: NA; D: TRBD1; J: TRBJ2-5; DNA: TGTGCCAGCAGCTCCGGACAGGGAACCCAAGAGACCCAGTACTTC; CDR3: CASSSGQGTQETQYF
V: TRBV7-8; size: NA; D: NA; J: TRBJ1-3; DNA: TGTGCCAGCAGCGGCCGGGCGATATTTGGAAACACCATATATTTT; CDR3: CASSGRAIFGNTIYF
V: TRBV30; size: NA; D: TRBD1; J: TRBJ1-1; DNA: TGTGCCTGGAGCCGACAGGGTTATACTGAAGCTTTCTTT; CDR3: CAWSRQGYTEAFF
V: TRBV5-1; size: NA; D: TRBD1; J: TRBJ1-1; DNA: TGCGCCAGCAGCTTCTCGGGACAGCTGAACACTGAAGCTTTCTTT; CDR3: CASSFSGQLNTEAFF
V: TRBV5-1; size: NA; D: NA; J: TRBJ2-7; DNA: TGCGCCAGCAGCCCGAGACCTAGTTACGAGCAGTACTTC; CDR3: CASSPRPSYEQYF
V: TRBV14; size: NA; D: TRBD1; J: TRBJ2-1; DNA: TGTGCCAGCAGCCCCGATCCCGGACAGGGGTGGAGGAATGAGCAGTTCTTC; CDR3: CASSPDPGQGWRNEQFF
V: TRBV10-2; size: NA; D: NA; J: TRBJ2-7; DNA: TGCGCCAGCAGTGACCCGGGGACCAGGAGCTCCTACGAGCAGTACTTC; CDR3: CASSDPGTRSSYEQYF
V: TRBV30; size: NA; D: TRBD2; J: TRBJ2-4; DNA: TGTGCCTGGAGTTTAGGACTAGCGGAACGAAAACTAGCCAAAAACATTCAGTACTTC; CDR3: CAWSLGLAERKLAKNIQYF
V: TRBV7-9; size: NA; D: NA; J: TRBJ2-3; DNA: TGTGCCAGCAGCTGGCGCACAGATACGCAGTATTTT; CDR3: CASSWRTDTQYF
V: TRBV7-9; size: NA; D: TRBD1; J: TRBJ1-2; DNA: TGTGCCAGCAGCCCAGGACAGGACTATGGCTACACCTTC; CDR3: CASSPGQDYGYTF
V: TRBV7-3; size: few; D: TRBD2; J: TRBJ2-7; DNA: TGTGCCAGCAGCTTAACGTCAGGGAGGGGATACGAGCAGTACTTC; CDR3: CASSLTSGRGYEQYF
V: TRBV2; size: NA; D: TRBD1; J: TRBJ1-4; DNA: TGTGCCAGCAGTGGACAGGGAACGGGGGCTAATGAAAAACTGTTTTTT; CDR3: CASSGQGTGANEKLFF
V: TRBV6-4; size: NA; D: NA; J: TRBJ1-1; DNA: TGTGCCAGCAGTGACCTTAGTGGAGGGCCAGCTTTCTTT; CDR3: CASSDLSGGPAFF
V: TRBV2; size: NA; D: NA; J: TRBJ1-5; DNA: TGTGCCAGCAGTGTAGATGATGGTTCGGGCAGGAGGAGCAATCAGCCCCAGCATTTT; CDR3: CASSVDDGSGRRSNQPQHF
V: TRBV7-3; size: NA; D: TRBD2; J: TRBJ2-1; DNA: TGTGCCAGCAGCTTAACGGCTAGCGGGAGGGGTGAGCAGTTCTTC; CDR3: CASSLTASGRGEQFF
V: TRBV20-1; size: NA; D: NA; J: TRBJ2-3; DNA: TGCAGTGCTAGTAGTCAGAACAACCAGTATTTT; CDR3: CSASSQNNQYF
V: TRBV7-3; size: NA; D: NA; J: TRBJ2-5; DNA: TGTGCCCGGGTCGGAGGACCCCCCAGAGAGACCCAGTACTTC; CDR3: CARVGGPPRETQYF
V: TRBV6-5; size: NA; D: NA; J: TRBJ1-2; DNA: TGTGCCAGCAGTTGGGGGGGACAATATGGCTACACCTTC; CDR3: CASSWGGQYGYTF
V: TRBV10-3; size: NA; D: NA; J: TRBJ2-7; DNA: TGTGCCATCACTCCCCCGGGGGTAAGGTACGAGCAGTACTTC; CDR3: CAITPPGVRYEQYF
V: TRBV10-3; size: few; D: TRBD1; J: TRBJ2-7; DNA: TGTGCCATCAGCCAGGACAGGGCGACCTACGAGCAGTACTTC; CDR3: CAISQDRATYEQYF
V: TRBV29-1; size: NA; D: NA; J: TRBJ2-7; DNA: TGCAGCGTTGGGGCCAGGGGCGGGGGCGAGCAGTACTTC; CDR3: CSVGARGGGEQYF
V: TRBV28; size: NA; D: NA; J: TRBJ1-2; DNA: TGTGCCAGCAGTTTATCCTGGTCTCGCTACACCTTC; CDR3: CASSLSWSRYTF
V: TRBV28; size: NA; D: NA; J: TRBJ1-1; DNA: TGTGCCAGCCCCCCCCCAAGAAACATGAACACTGAAGCTTTCTTT; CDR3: CASPPPRNMNTEAFF
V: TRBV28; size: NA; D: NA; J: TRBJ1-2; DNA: TGTGCCAGCAGTTTGACAGGTCGGGAAGGCTACACCTTC; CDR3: CASSLTGREGYTF
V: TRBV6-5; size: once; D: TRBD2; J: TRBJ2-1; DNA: TGTGCCAGCAGTCCGACTAGCGGGAGAAGTCATCAGTTCTTC; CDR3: CASSPTSGRSHQFF
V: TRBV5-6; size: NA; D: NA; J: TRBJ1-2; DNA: TGTGCCAGCAGCTTGGGGGATCTGCGGGATGGCTACACCTTC; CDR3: CASSLGDLRDGYTF
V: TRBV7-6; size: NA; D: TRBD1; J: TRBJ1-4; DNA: TGTGCCAGCAGCCGAGCCGGGACAGGGATTGAAAAACTGTTTTTT; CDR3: CASSRAGTGIEKLFF
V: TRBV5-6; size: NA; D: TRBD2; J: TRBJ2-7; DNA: TGTGCCAGCAGCTTGTTAGCGGGGGGGAATTACGAGCAGTACTTC; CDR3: CASSLLAGGNYEQYF
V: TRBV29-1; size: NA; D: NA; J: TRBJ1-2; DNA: TGCAGCGTTGATTTGGGGAGCAGCTATGGCTACACCTTC; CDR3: CSVDLGSSYGYTF
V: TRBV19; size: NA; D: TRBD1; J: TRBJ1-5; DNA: TGTGCCAGTAGTATATCCCCGACAGGGAGCAATCAGCCCCAGCATTTT; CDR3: CASSISPTGSNQPQHF
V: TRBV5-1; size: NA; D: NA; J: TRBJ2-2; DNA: TGCGCCAGCAGCTTGAGTGGGAGTGGAACCGGGGAGCTGTTTTTT; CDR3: CASSLSGSGTGELFF
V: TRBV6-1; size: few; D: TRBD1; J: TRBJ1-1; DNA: TGTGCCAGCAGTGGAGACAGGGGCACTGAAGCTTTCTTT; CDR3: CASSGDRGTEAFF
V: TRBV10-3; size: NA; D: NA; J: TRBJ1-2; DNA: TGTGCCATCAGTAACACAGGGAGCGGCTACACCTTC; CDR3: CAISNTGSGYTF
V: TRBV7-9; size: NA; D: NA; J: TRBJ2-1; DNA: TGTGCCAGCAGCACCTCAGGGGATCCTGCCTTCAATGAGCAGTTCTTC; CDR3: CASSTSGDPAFNEQFF
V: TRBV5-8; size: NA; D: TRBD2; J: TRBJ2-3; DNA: TGTGCCAGCAGCTCCAAGGGGTGGCTAGCGGGAAGCACAGATACGCAGTATTTT; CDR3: CASSSKGWLAGSTDTQYF
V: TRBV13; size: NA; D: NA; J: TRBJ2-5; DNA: TGTGCCAGCAGCGGAACAGGGACCGCTACTCAGTACTTC; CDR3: CASSGTGTATQYF
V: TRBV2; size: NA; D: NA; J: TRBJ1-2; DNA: TGTGCCAGCAGTGAAGCTTCGGCAGGGAGAGGCTACACCTTC; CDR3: CASSEASAGRGYTF
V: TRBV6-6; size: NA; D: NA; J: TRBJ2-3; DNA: TGTGCCACCGGGCAGGGGGGTCAGGGTGGAACAGATACGCAGTATTTT; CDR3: CATGQGGQGGTDTQYF
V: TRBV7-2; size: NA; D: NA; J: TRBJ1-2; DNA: TGTGCCAGCAGCCCTGGCTATGGCTACACCTTC; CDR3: CASSPGYGYTF
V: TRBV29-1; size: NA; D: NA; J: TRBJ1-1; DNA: TGCAGCGTTGAAGGCCTTCGAAAGGGTGAAGCTTTCTTT; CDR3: CSVEGLRKGEAFF
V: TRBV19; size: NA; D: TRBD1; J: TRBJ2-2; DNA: TGTGCCAGTAGCGTCGGACAGGGAACGACCGGGGAGCTGTTTTTT; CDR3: CASSVGQGTTGELFF
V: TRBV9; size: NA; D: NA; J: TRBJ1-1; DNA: TGTGCCAGCAGCGGTAAGGGGGGGCGCACTGAAGCTTTCTTT; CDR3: CASSGKGGRTEAFF
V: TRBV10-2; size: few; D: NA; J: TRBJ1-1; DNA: TGCGCCACCCAGCCCCTTGAGGGAGGGGGGAACACTGAAGCTTTCTTT; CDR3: CATQPLEGGGNTEAFF
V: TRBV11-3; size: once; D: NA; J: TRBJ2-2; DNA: TGTGCCAGCAGCGTATCCGGGTTCACCGGGGAGCTGTTTTTT; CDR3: CASSVSGFTGELFF
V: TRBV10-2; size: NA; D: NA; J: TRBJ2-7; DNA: TGCGCCAGCGACGATTCCTACGAGCAGTACTTC; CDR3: CASDDSYEQYF
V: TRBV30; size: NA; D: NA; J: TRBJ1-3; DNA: TGTGCCTGGAGGAAAAATGAGGGAAACACCATATATTTT; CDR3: CAWRKNEGNTIYF
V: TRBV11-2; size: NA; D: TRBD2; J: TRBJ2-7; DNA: TGTGCCAGCAGCTCATGGACTAGCGCCTACGAGCAGTACTTC; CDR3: CASSSWTSAYEQYF
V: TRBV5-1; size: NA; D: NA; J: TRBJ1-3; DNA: TGCGCCAGCAGCTCGCCCCCTGGAAACACCATATATTTT; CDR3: CASSSPPGNTIYF
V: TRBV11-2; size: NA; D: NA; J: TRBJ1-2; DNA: TGTGCCAGCAGCTTAGTACCGCAGGGCAGTTGGTATGGCTACACCTTC; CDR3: CASSLVPQGSWYGYTF
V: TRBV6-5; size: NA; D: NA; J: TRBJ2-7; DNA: TGTGCCAGCAGTGGTTACAGGGAGCAGTACTTC; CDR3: CASSGYREQYF
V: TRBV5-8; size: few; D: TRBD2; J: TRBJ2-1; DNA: TGTGCCAGCAGCCGGGGACTAGCGGAGCAGTTCTTC; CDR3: CASSRGLAEQFF
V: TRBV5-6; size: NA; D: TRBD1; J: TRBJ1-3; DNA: TGTGCCAGCAGCGCGCGACAGGGGTCAGGAAACACCATATATTTT; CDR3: CASSARQGSGNTIYF